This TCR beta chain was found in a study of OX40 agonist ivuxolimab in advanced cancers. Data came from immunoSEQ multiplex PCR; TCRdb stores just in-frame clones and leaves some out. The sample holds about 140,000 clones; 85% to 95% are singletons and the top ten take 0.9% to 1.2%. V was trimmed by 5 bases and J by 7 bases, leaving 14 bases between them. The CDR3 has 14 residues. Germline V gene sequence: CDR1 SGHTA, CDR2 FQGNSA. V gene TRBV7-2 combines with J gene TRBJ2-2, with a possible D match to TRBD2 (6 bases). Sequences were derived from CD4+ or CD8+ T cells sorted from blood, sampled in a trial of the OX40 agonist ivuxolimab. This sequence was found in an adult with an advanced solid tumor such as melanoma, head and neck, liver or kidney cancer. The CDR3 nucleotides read TGTGCCAGCAGCGCAGGGAGGTTCGACGGGGAGCTGTTTTTT. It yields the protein CASSAGRFDGELFF.